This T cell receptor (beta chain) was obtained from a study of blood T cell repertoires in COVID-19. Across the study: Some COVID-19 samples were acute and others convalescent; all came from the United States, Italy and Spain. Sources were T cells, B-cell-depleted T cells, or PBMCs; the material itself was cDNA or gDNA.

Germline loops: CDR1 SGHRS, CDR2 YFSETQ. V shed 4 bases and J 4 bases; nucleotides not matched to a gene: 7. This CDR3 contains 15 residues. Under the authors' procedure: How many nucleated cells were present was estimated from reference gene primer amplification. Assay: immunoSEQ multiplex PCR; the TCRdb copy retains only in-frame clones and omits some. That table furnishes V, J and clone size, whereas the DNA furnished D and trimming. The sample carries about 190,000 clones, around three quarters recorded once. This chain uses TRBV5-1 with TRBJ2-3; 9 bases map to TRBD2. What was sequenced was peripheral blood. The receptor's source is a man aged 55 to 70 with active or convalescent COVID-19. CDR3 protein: CASSGGTSIADTQYF. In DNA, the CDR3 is TGCGCCAGCAGCGGCGGGACTAGCATAGCAGATACGCAGTATTTT. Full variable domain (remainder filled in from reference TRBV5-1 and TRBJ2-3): KAGVTQTPRYLIKTRGQQVTLSCSPISGHRSVSWYQQTPGQGLQFLFEYFSETQRNKGNFPGRFSGRQFSNSRSEMNVSTLELGDSALYLCASSGGTSIADTQYFGPGTRLTVL.